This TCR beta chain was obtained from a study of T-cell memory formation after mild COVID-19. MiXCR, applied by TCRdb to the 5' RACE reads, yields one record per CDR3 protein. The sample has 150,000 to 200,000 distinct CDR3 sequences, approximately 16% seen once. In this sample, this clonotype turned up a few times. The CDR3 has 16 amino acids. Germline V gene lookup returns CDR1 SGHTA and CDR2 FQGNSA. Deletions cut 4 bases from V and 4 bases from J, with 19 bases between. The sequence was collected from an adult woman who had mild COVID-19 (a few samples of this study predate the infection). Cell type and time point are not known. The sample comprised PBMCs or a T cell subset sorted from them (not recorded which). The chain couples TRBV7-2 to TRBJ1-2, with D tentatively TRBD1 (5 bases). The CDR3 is CASSSRTGTRSYGYTF. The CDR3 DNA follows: TGTGCCAGCAGCTCAAGGACGGGGACCAGGAGCTATGGCTACACCTTC.